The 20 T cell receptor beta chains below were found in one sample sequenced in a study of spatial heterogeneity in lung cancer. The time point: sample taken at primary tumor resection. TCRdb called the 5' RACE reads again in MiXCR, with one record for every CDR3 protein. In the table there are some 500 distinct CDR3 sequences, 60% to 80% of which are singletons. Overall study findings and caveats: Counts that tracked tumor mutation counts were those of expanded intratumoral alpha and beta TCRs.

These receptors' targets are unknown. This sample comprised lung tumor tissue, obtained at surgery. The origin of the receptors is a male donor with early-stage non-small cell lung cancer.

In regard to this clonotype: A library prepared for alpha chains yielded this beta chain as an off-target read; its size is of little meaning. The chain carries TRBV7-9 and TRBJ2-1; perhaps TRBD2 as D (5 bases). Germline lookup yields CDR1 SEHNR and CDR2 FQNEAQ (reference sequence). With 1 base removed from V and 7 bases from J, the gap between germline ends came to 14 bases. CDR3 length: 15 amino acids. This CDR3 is CASSLVPPEGNEQFF. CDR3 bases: TGTGCCAGCAGCTTAGTTCCCCCTGAGGGAAATGAGCAGTTCTTC.

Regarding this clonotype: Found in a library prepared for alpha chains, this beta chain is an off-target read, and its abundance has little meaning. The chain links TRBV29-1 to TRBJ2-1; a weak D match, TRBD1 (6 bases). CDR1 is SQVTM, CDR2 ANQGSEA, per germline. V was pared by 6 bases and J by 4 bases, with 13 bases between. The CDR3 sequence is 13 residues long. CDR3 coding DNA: TGCAGCGTCCTCCCAGACAGGTACAATGAGCAGTTCTTC. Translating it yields CSVLPDRYNEQFF.

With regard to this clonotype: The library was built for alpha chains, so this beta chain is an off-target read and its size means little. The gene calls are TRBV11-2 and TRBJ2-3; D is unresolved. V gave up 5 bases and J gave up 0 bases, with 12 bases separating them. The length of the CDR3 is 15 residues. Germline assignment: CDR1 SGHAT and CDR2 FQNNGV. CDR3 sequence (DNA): TGTGCCAGCAGCCCATCATTAGCTAGCACAGATACGCAGTATTTT. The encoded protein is CASSPSLASTDTQYF.

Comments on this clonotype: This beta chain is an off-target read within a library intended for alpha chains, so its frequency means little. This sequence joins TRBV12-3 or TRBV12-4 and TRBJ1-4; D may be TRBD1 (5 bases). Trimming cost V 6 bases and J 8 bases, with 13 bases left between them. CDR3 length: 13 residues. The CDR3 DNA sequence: TGTGCCAGCAGAACTACGGGACGGGAAAAACTGTTTTTT. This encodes CASRTTGREKLFF.

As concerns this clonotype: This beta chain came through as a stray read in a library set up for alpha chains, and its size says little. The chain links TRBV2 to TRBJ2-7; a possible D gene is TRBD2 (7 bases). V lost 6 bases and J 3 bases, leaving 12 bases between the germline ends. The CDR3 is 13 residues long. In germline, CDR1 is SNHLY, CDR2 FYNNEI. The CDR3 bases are TGTGCCAGCAGGGCAGGGGAGGGCTACGAGCAGTACTTC. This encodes CASRAGEGYEQYF.

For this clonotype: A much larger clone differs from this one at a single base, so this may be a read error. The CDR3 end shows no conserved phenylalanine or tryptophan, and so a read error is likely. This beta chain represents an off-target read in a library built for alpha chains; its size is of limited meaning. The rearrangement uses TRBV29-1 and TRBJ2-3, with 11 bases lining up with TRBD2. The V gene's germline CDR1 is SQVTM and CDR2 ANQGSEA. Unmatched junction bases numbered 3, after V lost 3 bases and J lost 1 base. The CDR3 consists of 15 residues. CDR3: CSVDVTSGGTDTQYV. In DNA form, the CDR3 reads TGCAGCGTTGACGTGACTAGCGGGGGCACAGATACGCAGTATGTT.

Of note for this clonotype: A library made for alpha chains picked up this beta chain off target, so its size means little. The CDR3, as DNA: TGTGCCAGCTCACCAGGGGAAGATACGCAGTATTTT. Translated: CASSPGEDTQYF. The chain uses TRBV18 and TRBJ2-3; D remains unclear. Trimming removed 2 bases from V and 5 bases from J, with 5 bases in between. This CDR3 contains 12 residues. Germline-derived CDR1 and CDR2 are KGHSH and LQKENI.

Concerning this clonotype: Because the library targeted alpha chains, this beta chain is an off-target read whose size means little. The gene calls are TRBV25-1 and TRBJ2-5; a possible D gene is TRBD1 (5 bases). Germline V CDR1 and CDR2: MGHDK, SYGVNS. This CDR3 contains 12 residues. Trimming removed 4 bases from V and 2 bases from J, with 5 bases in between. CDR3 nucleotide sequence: TGTGCCAGCAGTGGGACACAAGAGACCCAGTACTTC. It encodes CASSGTQETQYF.

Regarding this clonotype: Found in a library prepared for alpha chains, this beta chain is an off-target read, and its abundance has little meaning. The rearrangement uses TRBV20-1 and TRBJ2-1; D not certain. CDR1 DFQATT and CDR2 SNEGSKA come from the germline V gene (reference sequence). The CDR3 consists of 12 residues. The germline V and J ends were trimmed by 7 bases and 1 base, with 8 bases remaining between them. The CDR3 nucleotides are TGCAGTGTTACGGTGTCCTACAATGAGCAGTTCTTC. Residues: CSVTVSYNEQFF.

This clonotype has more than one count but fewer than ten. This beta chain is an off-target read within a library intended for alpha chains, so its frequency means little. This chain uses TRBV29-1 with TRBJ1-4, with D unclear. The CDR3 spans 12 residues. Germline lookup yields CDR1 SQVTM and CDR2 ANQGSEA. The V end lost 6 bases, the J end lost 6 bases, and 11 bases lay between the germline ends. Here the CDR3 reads CSVGKGDEKLFF. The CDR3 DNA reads TGCAGCGTGGGAAAAGGAGATGAAAAACTGTTTTTT.

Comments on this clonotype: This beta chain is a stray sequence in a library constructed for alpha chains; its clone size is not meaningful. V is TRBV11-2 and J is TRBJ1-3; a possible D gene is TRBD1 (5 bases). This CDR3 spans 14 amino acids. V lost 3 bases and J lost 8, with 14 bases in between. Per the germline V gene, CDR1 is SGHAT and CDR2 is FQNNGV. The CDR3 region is CASSFVPGMDTIYF. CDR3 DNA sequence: TGTGCCAGCAGCTTCGTTCCAGGGATGGACACCATATATTTT.

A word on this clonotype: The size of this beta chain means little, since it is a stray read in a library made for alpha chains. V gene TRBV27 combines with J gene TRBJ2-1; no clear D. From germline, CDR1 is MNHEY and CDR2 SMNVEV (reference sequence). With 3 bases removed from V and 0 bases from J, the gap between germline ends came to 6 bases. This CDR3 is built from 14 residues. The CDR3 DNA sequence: TGTGCCAGCAGTTTGAGAGGCTCCTACAATGAGCAGTTCTTC. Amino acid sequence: CASSLRGSYNEQFF.

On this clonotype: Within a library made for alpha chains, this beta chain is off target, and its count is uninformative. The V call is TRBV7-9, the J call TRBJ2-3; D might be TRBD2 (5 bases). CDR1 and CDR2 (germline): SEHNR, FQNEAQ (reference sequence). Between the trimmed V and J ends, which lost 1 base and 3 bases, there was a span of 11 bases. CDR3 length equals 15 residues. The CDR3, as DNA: TGTGCCAGCAGCTTAGGTTTTGGGGAGACAGATACGCAGTATTTT. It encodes CASSLGFGETDTQYF.

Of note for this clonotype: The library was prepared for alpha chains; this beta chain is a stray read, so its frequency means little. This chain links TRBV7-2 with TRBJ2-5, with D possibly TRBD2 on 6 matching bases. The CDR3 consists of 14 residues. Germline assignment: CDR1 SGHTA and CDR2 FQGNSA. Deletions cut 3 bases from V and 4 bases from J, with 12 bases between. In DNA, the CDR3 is TGTGCCAGCAGCTTTAGGAGGGGAGGAGAGACCCAGTACTTC. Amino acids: CASSFRRGGETQYF.

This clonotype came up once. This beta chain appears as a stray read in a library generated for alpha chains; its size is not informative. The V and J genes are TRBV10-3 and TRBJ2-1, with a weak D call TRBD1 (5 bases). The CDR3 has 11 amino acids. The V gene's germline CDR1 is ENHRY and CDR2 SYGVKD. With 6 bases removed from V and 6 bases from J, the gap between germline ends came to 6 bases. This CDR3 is CAIRGANEQFF. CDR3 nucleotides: TGTGCCATCAGAGGGGCCAATGAGCAGTTCTTC.

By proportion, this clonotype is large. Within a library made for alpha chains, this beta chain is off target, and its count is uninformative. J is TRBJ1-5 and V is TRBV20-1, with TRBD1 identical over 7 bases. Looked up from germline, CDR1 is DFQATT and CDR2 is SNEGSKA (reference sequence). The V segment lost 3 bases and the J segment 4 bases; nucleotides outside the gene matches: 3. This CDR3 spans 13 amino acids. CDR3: CSARDRRNQPQHF. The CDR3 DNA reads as TGCAGTGCTAGGGACAGGAGGAATCAGCCCCAGCATTTT.

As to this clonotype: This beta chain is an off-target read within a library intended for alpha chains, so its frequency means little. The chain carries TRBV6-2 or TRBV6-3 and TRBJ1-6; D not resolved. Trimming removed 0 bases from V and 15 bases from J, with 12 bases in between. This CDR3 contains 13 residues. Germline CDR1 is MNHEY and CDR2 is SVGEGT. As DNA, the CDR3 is TGTGCCAGCAGTTACTCCCTCTCTTCTAACCTCCACTTT. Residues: CASSYSLSSNLHF.

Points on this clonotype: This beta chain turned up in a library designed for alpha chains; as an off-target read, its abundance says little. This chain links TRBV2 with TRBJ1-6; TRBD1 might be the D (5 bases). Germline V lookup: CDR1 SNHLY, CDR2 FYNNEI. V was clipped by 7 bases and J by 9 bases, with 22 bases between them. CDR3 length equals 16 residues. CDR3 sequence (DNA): TGTGCCAGCATCCGGGACTCAAGCCGGGGAGGTTCACCCCTCCACTTT. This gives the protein CASIRDSSRGGSPLHF.

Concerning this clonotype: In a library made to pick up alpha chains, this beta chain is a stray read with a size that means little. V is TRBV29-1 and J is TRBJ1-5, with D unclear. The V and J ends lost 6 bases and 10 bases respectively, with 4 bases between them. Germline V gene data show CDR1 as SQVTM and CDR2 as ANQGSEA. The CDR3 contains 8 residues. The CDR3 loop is CSVPPQHF. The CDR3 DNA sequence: TGCAGCGTCCCCCCCCAGCATTTT.

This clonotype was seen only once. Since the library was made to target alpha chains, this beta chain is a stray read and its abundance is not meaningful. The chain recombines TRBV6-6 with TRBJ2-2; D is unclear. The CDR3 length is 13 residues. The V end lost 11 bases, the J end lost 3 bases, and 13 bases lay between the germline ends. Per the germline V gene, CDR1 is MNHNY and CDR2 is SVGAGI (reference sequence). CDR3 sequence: CAAYYRDTGELFF. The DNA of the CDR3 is TGTGCCGCCTACTACCGGGACACCGGGGAGCTGTTTTTT.